Sequencing of this T cell receptor beta chain was carried out in a study of Graves' ophthalmopathy and Graves' hyperthyroidism. Overall study context: Blood was drawn at initial diagnosis, before any treatment.

Amplification of the TCR beta CDR3 regions used RNA transcripts (as template). An initial RT-PCR round employing HTBI primers preceded a second-round multiplex PCR. TCRdb itself ran the multiplex PCR reads through MiXCR, one entry per CDR3 protein. The table records hundreds of thousands of distinct CDR3 sequences, 15% of them present only once. The ends lost 3 bases at V and 7 bases at J; junction bases unmatched: 5. CDR1 is MNHEY, CDR2 SMNVEV, per germline (reference sequence). The CDR3 sequence is 13 residues long. Ophthalmopathy not arising within 18 months of follow-up defined hyperthyroidism as stable. Patients were left out if they had other autoimmune diseases, uncontrolled infections, pregnancy or lactation. The sample holds many counts of this clonotype. Its antigen is still unknown. Whole-study results and caveats: Ophthalmopathy progression cases were predicted by the model with 70.59% sensitivity and 72% to 80% specificity.

The source of this sequence is a woman aged 18-29 years with stable Graves' hyperthyroidism. What was sequenced was peripheral blood. The chain links TRBV27 to TRBJ2-7; 8 positions agree with TRBD2. The CDR3 protein is CASSFGGVGEQYF. CDR3 coding DNA: TGTGCCAGCAGTTTCGGGGGGGTAGGTGAGCAGTACTTC.